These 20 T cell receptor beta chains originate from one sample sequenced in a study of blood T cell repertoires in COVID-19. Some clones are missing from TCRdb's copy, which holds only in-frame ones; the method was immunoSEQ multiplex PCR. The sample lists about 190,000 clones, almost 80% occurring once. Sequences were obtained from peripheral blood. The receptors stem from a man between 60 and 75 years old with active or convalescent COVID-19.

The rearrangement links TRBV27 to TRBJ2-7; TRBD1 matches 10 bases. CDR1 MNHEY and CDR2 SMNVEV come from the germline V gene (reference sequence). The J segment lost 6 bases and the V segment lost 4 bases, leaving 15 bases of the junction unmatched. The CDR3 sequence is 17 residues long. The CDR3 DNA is TGTGCCAGCAGTTCCCCTTCTCGACAGGGGGCGCCGGTCGAGCAGTACTTC. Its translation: CASSSPSRQGAPVEQYF.

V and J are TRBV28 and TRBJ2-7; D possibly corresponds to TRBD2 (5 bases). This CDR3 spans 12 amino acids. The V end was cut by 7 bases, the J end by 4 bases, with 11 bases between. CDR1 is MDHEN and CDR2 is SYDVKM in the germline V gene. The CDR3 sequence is CASNDPGYEQYF. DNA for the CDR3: TGTGCCAGCAACGATCCGGGGTACGAGCAGTACTTC.

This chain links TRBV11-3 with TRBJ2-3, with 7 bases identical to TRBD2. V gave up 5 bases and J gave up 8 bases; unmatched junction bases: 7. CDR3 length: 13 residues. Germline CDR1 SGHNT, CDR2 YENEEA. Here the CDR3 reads CASSLKSSGTQYF. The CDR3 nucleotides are TGTGCCAGCAGCCTAAAGTCTAGCGGTACGCAGTATTTT. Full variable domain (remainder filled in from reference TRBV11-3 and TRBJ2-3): EAGVVQSPRYKIIEKKQPVAFWCNPISGHNTLYWYLQNLGQGPELLIRYENEEAVDDSQLPKDRFSAERLKGVDSTLKIQPAELGDSAVYLCASSLKSSGTQYFGPGTRLTVL.

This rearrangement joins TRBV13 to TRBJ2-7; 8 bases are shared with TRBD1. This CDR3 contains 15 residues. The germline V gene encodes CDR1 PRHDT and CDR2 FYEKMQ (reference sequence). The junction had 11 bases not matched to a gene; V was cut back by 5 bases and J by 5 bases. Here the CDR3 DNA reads TGTGCCAGCAGCATCCCCCGGACAGGGCGCCACGAGCAGTACTTC. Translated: CASSIPRTGRHEQYF.

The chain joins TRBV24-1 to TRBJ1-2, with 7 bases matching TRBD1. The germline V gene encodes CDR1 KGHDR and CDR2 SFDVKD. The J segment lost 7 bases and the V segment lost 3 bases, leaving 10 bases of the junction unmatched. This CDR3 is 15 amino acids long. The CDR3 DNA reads TGTGCCACCAGTGATCGGACAGGTCCGATTAGTGGCTACACCTTC. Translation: CATSDRTGPISGYTF.

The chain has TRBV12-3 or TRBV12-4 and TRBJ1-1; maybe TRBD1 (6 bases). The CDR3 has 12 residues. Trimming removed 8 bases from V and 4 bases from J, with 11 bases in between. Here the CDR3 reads CASSQGSTEAFF. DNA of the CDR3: TGTGCCAGCTCTCAGGGGAGCACTGAAGCTTTCTTT.

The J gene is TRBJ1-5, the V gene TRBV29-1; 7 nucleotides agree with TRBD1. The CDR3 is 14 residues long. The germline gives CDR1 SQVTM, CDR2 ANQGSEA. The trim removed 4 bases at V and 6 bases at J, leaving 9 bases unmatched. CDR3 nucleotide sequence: TGCAGCGTTGCCACCGGGACAGTGGGTCAGCCCCAGCATTTT. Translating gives CSVATGTVGQPQHF.

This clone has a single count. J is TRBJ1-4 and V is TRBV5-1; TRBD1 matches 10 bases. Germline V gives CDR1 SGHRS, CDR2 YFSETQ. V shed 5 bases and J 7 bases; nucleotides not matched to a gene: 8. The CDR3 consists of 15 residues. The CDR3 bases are TGCGCCAGCAGTGAGCGGGACAGGGGCTTTGAAAAACTGTTTTTT. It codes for CASSERDRGFEKLFF.

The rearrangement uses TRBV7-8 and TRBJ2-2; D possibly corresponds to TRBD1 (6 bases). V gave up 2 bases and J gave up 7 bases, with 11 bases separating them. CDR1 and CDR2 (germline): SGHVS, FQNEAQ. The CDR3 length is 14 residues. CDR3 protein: CASSLLKGGGELFF. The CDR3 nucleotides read TGTGCCAGCAGCTTATTGAAAGGGGGCGGGGAGCTGTTTTTT. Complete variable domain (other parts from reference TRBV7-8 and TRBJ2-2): GAGVSQSPRYKVAKRGQDVALRCDPISGHVSLFWYQQALGQGPEFLTYFQNEAQLDKSGLPSDRFFAERPEGSVSTLKIQRTQQEDSAVYLCASSLLKGGGELFFGEGSRLTVL.

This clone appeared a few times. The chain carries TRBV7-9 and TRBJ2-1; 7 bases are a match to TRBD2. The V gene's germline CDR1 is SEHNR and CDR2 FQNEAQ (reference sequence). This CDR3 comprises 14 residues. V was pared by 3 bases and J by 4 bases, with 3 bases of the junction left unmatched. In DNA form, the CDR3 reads TGTGCCAGCAGCTTCGGCGGGGGTTACAATGAGCAGTTCTTC. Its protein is CASSFGGGYNEQFF.

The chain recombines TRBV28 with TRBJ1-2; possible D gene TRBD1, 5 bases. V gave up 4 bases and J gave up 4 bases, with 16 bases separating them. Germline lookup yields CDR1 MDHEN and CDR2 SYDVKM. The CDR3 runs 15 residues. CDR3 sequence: CASSSLTRQSYGYTF. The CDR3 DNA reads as TGTGCCAGCAGTTCATTAACCCGACAGTCCTATGGCTACACCTTC.

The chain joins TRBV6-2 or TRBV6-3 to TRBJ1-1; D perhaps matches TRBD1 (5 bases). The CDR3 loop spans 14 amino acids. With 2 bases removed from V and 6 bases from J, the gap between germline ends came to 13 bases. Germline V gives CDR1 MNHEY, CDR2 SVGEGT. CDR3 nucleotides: TGTGCCAGCAGTTACGCCCCGGGGGGGGCTGAAGCTTTCTTT. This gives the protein CASSYAPGGAEAFF.

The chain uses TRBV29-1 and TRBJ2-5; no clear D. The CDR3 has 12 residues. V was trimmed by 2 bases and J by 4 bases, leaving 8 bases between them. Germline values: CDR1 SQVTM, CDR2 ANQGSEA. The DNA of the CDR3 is TGCAGCGTTGAAAGTGGGCGAGAGACCCAGTACTTC. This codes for CSVESGRETQYF.

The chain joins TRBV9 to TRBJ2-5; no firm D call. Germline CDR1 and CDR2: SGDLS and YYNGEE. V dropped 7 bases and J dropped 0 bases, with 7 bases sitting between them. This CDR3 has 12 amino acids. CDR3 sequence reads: CASAANQETQYF. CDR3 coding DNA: TGTGCCAGCGCCGCGAACCAAGAGACCCAGTACTTC.

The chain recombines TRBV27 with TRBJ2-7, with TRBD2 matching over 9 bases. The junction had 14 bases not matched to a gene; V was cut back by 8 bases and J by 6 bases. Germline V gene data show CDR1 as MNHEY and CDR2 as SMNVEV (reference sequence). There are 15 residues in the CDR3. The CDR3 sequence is CASGLGGSGSSEQYF. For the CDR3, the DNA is TGTGCCAGCGGACTAGGGGGTAGCGGGAGTTCCGAGCAGTACTTC.

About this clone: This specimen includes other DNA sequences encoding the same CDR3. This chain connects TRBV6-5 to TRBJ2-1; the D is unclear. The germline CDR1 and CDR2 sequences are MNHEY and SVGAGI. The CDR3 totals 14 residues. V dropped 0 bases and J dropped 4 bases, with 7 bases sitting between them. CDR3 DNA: TGTGCCAGCAGTTACTCGAGAGTTTACAATGAGCAGTTCTTC. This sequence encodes CASSYSRVYNEQFF.

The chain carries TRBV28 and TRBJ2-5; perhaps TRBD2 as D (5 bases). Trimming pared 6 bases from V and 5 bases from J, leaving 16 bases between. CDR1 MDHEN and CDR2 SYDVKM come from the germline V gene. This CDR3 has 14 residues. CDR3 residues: CASSPTRSAETQYF. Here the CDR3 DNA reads TGTGCCAGCAGCCCCACTAGAAGTGCGGAGACCCAGTACTTC.

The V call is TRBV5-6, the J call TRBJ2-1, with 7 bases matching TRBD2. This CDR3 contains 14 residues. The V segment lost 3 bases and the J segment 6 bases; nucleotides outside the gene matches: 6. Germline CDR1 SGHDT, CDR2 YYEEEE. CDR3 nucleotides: TGTGCCAGCAGCTATCGGACTAGGCTCAATGAGCAGTTCTTC. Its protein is CASSYRTRLNEQFF.

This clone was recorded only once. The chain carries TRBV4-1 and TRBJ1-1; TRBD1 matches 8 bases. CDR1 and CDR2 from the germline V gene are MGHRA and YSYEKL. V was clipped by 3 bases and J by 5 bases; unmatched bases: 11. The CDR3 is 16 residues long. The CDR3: CASSQGQVGRRTEAFF. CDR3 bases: TGCGCCAGCAGCCAGGGACAGGTAGGGCGTCGTACTGAAGCTTTCTTT.

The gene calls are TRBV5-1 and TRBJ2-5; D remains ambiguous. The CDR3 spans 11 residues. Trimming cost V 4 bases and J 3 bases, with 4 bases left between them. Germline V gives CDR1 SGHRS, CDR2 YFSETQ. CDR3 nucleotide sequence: TGCGCCAGCAGCCAAAAAGAGACCCAGTACTTC. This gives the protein CASSQKETQYF.